The 27 T cell receptor beta chains below come from one sample, sequenced in a study of blood T cell repertoires in COVID-19. Assay: immunoSEQ multiplex PCR; the TCRdb copy retains only in-frame clones and omits some. The repertoire consists of 95,000 to 150,000 clones, with 75% to 90% occurring once and the leading ten covering roughly a quarter. Sample: peripheral blood. The source of these receptors is a man in his sixties or seventies with active or convalescent COVID-19.

This clone was counted between two and nine times. The chain links TRBV6-5 to TRBJ1-4, with a weak D call TRBD1 (6 bases). The germline gives CDR1 MNHEY, CDR2 SVGAGI. The CDR3 loop spans 14 amino acids. V dropped 5 bases and J dropped 5 bases, with 12 bases sitting between them. The CDR3, as DNA: TGTGCCAGCAGTAAGGGACAAGAGAATGAAAAACTGTTTTTT. It yields the protein CASSKGQENEKLFF.

J is TRBJ2-2 and V is TRBV18; D gene ambiguous. Trimming shortened V by 0 bases and J by 6 bases, and 11 bases separated the two germline ends. This CDR3 has 15 residues. Germline-derived CDR1 and CDR2 are KGHSH and LQKENI. The CDR3 spells CASSPPNMVPGELFF. CDR3 nucleotide sequence: TGTGCCAGCTCACCACCGAACATGGTCCCCGGGGAGCTGTTTTTT. Based on the CDR3 plus reference TRBV18 and TRBJ2-2, the full variable domain is NAGVMQNPRHLVRRRGQEARLRCSPMKGHSHVYWYRQLPEEGLKFMVYLQKENIIDESGMPKERFSAEFPKEGPSILRIQQVVRGDSAAYFCASSPPNMVPGELFFGEGSRLTVL.

This sequence joins TRBV18 and TRBJ2-2; 7 positions agree with TRBD1. The CDR3 covers 15 residues. With 2 bases clipped from V and 1 base from J, the junction kept 1 base outside the gene matches. Germline V lookup: CDR1 KGHSH, CDR2 LQKENI. The CDR3 DNA reads as TGTGCCAGCTCACCAGACAGGGTGAACACCGGGGAGCTGTTTTTT. Translated: CASSPDRVNTGELFF.

V usage is TRBV12-5 and J usage is TRBJ2-3, with D possibly being TRBD2 (5 bases). The CDR3 has 13 amino acids. The germline V gene has CDR1 LGHNT and CDR2 FRNRAP. V was trimmed by 5 bases and J by 6 bases, leaving 12 bases between them. The CDR3 loop is CASGVGVTDTQYF. CDR3 bases: TGTGCTAGTGGTGTGGGAGTAACGGATACGCAGTATTTT.

V is TRBV18 and J is TRBJ1-3, with 7 bases matching TRBD1. V lost 3 bases, J lost 2 bases, and 7 bases stayed unmatched. The CDR3 runs to 16 residues. Germline CDR1 KGHSH, CDR2 LQKENI. The CDR3 protein is CASSPTGRGTGNTIYF. For the CDR3, the DNA is TGTGCCAGCTCACCGACAGGGAGAGGTACTGGAAACACCATATATTTT.

V is TRBV19 and J is TRBJ2-1; TRBD2 matches 7 bases. Germline CDR1 and CDR2: LNHDA and SQIVND (reference sequence). V shed 4 bases, J shed 6 bases, and the junction held 6 bases outside the gene matches. The CDR3 runs 14 residues. CDR3 residues: CASSRGGSANEQFF. In DNA, the CDR3 is TGTGCCAGTAGTAGGGGGGGTAGCGCCAATGAGCAGTTCTTC.

This clone was observed a single time. V gene TRBV10-3 combines with J gene TRBJ1-2; D perhaps matches TRBD1 (6 bases). This CDR3 has 14 residues. V lost 6 bases to trimming and J lost 8 bases, with 19 bases between them. Germline CDR1 is ENHRY and CDR2 is SYGVKD. CDR3 loop: CAISHEGGTQGYTF. In DNA form, the CDR3 reads TGTGCCATCAGCCATGAGGGGGGGACGCAGGGCTACACCTTC.

V gene TRBV7-9 combines with J gene TRBJ2-7; maybe TRBD2 (6 bases). The CDR3 has 16 amino acids. Germline V CDR1 and CDR2: SEHNR, FQNEAQ (reference sequence). V lost 4 bases and J 3 bases, leaving 19 bases between the germline ends. The DNA for the CDR3 is TGTGCCAGCAGCTCAGGAAGGGGTCTCGGGGGCTACGAGCAGTACTTC. Residues: CASSSGRGLGGYEQYF.

The chain employs TRBV5-5 and TRBJ2-7, with D perhaps TRBD1 (6 bases). This CDR3 is 14 amino acids long. Per germline, CDR1 SGHKS and CDR2 YYEKEE (reference sequence). V was trimmed by 4 bases and J by 6 bases, leaving 17 bases between them. This CDR3 reads CASSHTPRGSEQYF. Here the CDR3 DNA reads TGTGCCAGCAGCCACACCCCCAGGGGTAGCGAGCAGTACTTC.

J is TRBJ2-3 and V is TRBV5-1; 7 bases agree with TRBD2. Trimming cost V 3 bases and J 0 bases; bases outside gene matches: 7. Germline V gene sequence: CDR1 SGHRS, CDR2 YFSETQ. This CDR3 comprises 16 residues. The CDR3 protein is CASSSLADPSTDTQYF. The CDR3 DNA follows: TGCGCCAGCAGCTCGCTAGCGGACCCTAGCACAGATACGCAGTATTTT.

The chain is built from TRBV19 and TRBJ2-1; the match to TRBD2 covers 8 bases. In germline, CDR1 is LNHDA, CDR2 SQIVND (reference sequence). The CDR3 sequence is 17 residues long. The ends lost 3 bases at V and 1 base at J; junction bases unmatched: 8. CDR3 bases: TGTGCCAGTAGTATGAGGTCTAGCGGGTCGTCCTACAATGAGCAGTTCTTC. Protein: CASSMRSSGSSYNEQFF.

The rearrangement joins TRBV6-5 to TRBJ2-1; 13 bases match TRBD2. V lost 7 bases to trimming and J lost 8 bases; unmatched junction nucleotides: 5. CDR1 and CDR2 from the germline V gene are MNHEY and SVGAGI. The CDR3 has 14 amino acids. The CDR3 sequence is CASTRTSGSYEQFF. In nucleotides, the CDR3 is TGTGCCAGCACGAGGACTAGCGGGAGTTATGAGCAGTTCTTC.

The chain is built from TRBV27 and TRBJ2-7, with D unclear. The CDR3 has 12 residues. In germline, CDR1 is MNHEY, CDR2 SMNVEV (reference sequence). The V and J ends lost 7 bases and 0 bases respectively, with 7 bases between them. The CDR3 DNA reads TGTGCCAGCACTGATAGCTCCTACGAGCAGTACTTC. It yields the protein CASTDSSYEQYF.

The V and J genes are TRBV9 and TRBJ1-5; TRBD1 agrees at 11 bases. After removal of 3 bases from V and 7 bases from J, the junction contained 3 bases not matched to a gene. The CDR3 loop spans 14 amino acids. Germline assignment: CDR1 SGDLS and CDR2 YYNGEE. This CDR3 reads CASSAGTGGQPQHF. The CDR3 DNA is TGTGCCAGCAGCGCAGGGACAGGGGGACAGCCCCAGCATTTT.

The chain carries TRBV7-9 and TRBJ1-5, with no clear D. This CDR3 has 16 residues. Deletions cut 0 bases from V and 0 bases from J, with 9 bases between. From germline, CDR1 is SEHNR and CDR2 FQNEAQ (reference sequence). The CDR3 loop is CASSLAGGNSNQPQHF. CDR3 in DNA: TGTGCCAGCAGCTTAGCGGGAGGGAATAGCAATCAGCCCCAGCATTTT.

The V call is TRBV27, the J call TRBJ2-2; TRBD2 is a possible D gene (6 bases). The germline V and J ends were trimmed by 5 bases and 6 bases, with 7 bases remaining between them. Germline-derived CDR1 and CDR2 are MNHEY and SMNVEV (reference sequence). The CDR3 runs 12 residues. The CDR3 reads CASSRRAGELFF. The CDR3 region has the DNA TGTGCCAGCAGTCGGAGGGCCGGGGAGCTGTTTTTT.

The chain employs TRBV25-1 and TRBJ2-3; possible D gene TRBD2, 6 bases. The ends were cut back, 2 bases at V and 0 bases at J, with 12 bases in the middle. The germline gives CDR1 MGHDK, CDR2 SYGVNS. The CDR3 is 16 amino acids. This CDR3 is CASSELLDYSTDTQYF. Written as DNA, the CDR3 is TGTGCCAGCAGTGAACTTTTGGACTACAGCACAGATACGCAGTATTTT.

Only one count was recorded for this clone. The chain combines TRBV6-5 with TRBJ1-2; D unresolved. Germline CDR1 reads MNHEY; CDR2 reads SVGAGI. The ends were cut back, 6 bases at V and 0 bases at J, with 8 bases in the middle. This CDR3 spans 13 amino acids. CDR3 sequence reads: CASRRTPNYGYTF. The CDR3 DNA reads as TGTGCCAGCAGACGTACACCTAACTATGGCTACACCTTC.

The sample holds one count of this clone. The rearrangement joins TRBV10-3 to TRBJ1-1; unclear D gene. V was shortened by 0 bases and J by 6 bases, with 11 bases between the two germline ends. There are 14 residues in the CDR3. From germline, CDR1 is ENHRY and CDR2 SYGVKD. The CDR3 protein is CAISESQGSSEAFF. CDR3 bases: TGTGCCATCAGTGAGTCACAAGGGAGCTCTGAAGCTTTCTTT.

The chain recombines TRBV21-1 with TRBJ2-7; whether TRBD1, the table's D call, matches the DNA was not checked. TRBV21-1 is termed a pseudogene. The CDR3 has 16 amino acids. CDR3 residues: CASSKAYRDRGYEQYF. In DNA form, the CDR3 reads TGTGCCAGCAGCAAAGCCTACAGGGACAGGGGCTACGAGCAGTACTTC.

To note about this clone: The DNA is omitted, as the CDR3 cannot be located on it reliably, and the CDR3 follows TCRdb's listing. This chain links TRBV21-1 with TRBJ2-1; TRBD1, the table's D call, lacks a check against the DNA. TRBV21-1 is a pseudogene segment. A total of 14 residues make up the CDR3, ends included. The CDR3 sequence: CASSKVGKGNEQFF.

V and J are TRBV7-9 and TRBJ1-2, with D possibly matching TRBD1 (6 bases). The CDR3 is made up of 16 amino acids. Trimming cost V 0 bases and J 7 bases, with 18 bases left between them. Germline V gene data show CDR1 as SEHNR and CDR2 as FQNEAQ (reference sequence). CDR3 loop: CASSLALGGAGGGYTF. Here the CDR3 DNA reads TGTGCCAGCAGCTTAGCCCTTGGGGGGGCTGGGGGTGGCTACACCTTC.

This clone was counted only a few times. The chain is built from TRBV18 and TRBJ2-2, with D possibly being TRBD1 (6 bases). The V and J ends lost 2 bases and 2 bases respectively, with 9 bases between them. The CDR3 is 15 amino acids. Germline V gives CDR1 KGHSH, CDR2 LQKENI. The CDR3 nucleotides are TGTGCCAGCTCACCAAACAGGGTCAACACCGGGGAGCTGTTTTTT. This sequence encodes CASSPNRVNTGELFF. Variable domain in full (rest from reference TRBV18 and TRBJ2-2): NAGVMQNPRHLVRRRGQEARLRCSPMKGHSHVYWYRQLPEEGLKFMVYLQKENIIDESGMPKERFSAEFPKEGPSILRIQQVVRGDSAAYFCASSPNRVNTGELFFGEGSRLTVL.

J is TRBJ2-1 and V is TRBV19; 8 positions agree with TRBD2. CDR3 size: 14 residues. Germline CDR1 LNHDA, CDR2 SQIVND (reference sequence). V trimming: 9 bases; J trimming: 12 bases; junction bases outside the gene matches: 16. The DNA for the CDR3 is TGTGCCAGCGGGGGACTAGGAGGGGGAAGCGCGCAGTTCTTC. Its protein product is CASGGLGGGSAQFF.

This chain joins TRBV6-2 or TRBV6-3 and TRBJ2-7, with no clear D. The V end lost 0 bases, the J end lost 0 bases, and 9 bases lay between the germline ends. The germline gives CDR1 MNHEY, CDR2 SVGEGT. The CDR3 loop spans 15 amino acids. In DNA, the CDR3 is TGTGCCAGCAGTTACTCTGAGCGAGTCTCCTACGAGCAGTACTTC. This encodes CASSYSERVSYEQYF.

The J gene is TRBJ2-1, the V gene TRBV5-8; 11 bases match TRBD2. V was pared by 4 bases and J by 2 bases, with 2 bases of the junction left unmatched. The length of the CDR3 is 15 residues. Germline V lookup: CDR1 SGHTS, CDR2 YDEGEE. This CDR3 reads CASSTSGSPYNEQFF. For the CDR3, the DNA is TGTGCCAGCAGCACTAGCGGGAGCCCCTACAATGAGCAGTTCTTC. The full variable domain, rest sourced from reference TRBV5-8 and TRBJ2-1, is EAGVTQSPTHLIKTRGQQATLRCSPISGHTSVYWYQQALGLGLQFLLWYDEGEERNRGNFPPRFSGRQFPNYSSELNVNALELEDSALYLCASSTSGSPYNEQFFGPGTRLTVL.

This clone was found a few times. This rearrangement joins TRBV11-2 to TRBJ2-5, with D possibly matching TRBD2 (6 bases). The germline gives CDR1 SGHAT, CDR2 FQNNGV. V was pared by 3 bases and J by 1 base, with 12 bases between. The CDR3 loop spans 15 amino acids. As DNA, the CDR3 is TGTGCCAGCAGCTTTTCCGGGAGAAGCCAAGAGACCCAGTACTTC. It is translated as CASSFSGRSQETQYF.